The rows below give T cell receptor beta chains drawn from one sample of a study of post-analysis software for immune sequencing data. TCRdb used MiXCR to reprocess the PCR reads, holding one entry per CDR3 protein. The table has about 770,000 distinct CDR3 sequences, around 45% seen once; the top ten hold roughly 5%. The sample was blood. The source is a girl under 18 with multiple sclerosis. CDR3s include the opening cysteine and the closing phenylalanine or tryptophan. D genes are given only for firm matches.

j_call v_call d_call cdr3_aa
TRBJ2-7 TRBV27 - CASRRTEFYEQYF
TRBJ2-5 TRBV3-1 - CASSQYNREVGETQYF
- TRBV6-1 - CASNGGLSYEQYF
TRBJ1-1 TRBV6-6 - CASSYLSTEAFF
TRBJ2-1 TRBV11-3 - CASSPGWTVPASYNEQFF
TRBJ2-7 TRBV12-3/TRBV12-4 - CASREGAYEQYF
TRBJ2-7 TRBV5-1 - CASSPRTDLSTEQYF
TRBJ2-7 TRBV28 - CASTFSATPPYEQYF
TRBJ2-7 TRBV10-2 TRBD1 CASRDSHEQYF
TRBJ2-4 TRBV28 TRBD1 CASGTGRVIQYF
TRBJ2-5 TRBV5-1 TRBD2 CASSLLAGASQETQYF
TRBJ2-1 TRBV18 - CASSPQSSVYNEQFF
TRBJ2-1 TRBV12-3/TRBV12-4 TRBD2 CASRGSGLGYNEQFF
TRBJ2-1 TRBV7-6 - CASSLAELPGEQFF
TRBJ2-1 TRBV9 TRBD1 CASSVDARTGGEFF
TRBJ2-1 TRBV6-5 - CASSSTSSGEQFF
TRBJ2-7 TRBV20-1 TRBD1 CSARGYLTGSGVSYEQYF
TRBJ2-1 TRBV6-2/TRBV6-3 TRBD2 CASRKGLTPSYNEQFF
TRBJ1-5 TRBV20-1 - CSARSVNSNQPQHF
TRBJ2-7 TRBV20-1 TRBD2 CSARGGTLSSYEQYF
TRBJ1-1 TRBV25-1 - CASSEYFGPAEAFF
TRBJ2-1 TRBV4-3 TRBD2 CASSQDPSGSDNEQFF
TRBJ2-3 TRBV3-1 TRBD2 CASSPHIAGLTDTQYF
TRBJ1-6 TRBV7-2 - CASSFSQGLGNSPLHF